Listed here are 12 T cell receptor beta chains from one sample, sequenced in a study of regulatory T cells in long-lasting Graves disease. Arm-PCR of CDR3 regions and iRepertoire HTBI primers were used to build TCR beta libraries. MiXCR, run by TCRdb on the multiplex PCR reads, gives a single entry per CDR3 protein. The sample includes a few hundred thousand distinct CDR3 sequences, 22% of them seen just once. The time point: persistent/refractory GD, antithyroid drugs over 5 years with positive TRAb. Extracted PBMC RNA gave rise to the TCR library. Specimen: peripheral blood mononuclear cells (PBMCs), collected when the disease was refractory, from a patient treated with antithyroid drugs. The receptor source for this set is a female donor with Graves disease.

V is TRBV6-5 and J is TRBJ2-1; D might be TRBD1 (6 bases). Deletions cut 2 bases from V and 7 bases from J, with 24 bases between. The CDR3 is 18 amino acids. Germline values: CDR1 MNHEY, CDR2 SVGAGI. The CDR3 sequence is CASSYHVRTEYLGNEQFF. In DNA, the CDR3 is TGTGCCAGCAGTTACCACGTGCGGACAGAGTATTTGGGAAATGAGCAGTTCTTC.

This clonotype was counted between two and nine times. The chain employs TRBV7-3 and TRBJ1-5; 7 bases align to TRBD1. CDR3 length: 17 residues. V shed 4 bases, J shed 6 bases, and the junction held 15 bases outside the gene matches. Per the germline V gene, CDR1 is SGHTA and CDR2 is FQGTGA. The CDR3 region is CASSSGLRDRAGQPQHF. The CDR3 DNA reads TGTGCCAGCAGCTCCGGACTCCGAGACAGGGCAGGTCAGCCCCAGCATTTT. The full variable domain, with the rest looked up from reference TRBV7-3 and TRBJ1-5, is GAGVSQTPSNKVTEKGKYVELRCDPISGHTALYWYRQSLGQGPEFLIYFQGTGAADDSGLPNDRFFAVRPEGSVSTLKIQRTERGDSAVYLCASSSGLRDRAGQPQHFGDGTRLSIL.

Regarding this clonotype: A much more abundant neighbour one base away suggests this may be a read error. Written as DNA, the CDR3 is TGTGCCTGGGGGACAGGGGCGAACACTGGAGCTTTCTTT. It codes for CAWGTGANTGAFF. V usage is TRBV30 and J usage is TRBJ1-1; 10 positions match TRBD1. CDR3 size: 13 residues. The germline V gene has CDR1 GTSNPN and CDR2 SVGIG (reference sequence).

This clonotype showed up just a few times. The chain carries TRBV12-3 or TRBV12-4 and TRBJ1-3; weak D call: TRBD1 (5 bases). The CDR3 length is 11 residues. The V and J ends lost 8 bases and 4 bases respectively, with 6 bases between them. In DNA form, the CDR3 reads TGTGCCAGCCGACAGGGAAACACCATATATTTT. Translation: CASRQGNTIYF.

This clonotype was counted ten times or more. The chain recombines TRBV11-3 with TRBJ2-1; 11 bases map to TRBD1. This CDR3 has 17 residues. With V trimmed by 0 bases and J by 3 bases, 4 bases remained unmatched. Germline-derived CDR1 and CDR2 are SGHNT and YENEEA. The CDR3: CASSLDRGTGGYNEQFF. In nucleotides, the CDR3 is TGTGCCAGCAGCTTAGATCGGGGGACAGGGGGCTACAATGAGCAGTTCTTC.

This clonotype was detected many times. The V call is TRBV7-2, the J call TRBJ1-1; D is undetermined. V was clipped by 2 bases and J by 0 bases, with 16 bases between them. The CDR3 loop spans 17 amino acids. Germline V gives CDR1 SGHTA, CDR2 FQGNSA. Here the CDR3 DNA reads TGTGCCAGCAGCTTAACACCTTTGCGGGCTCTGAACACTGAAGCTTTCTTT. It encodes CASSLTPLRALNTEAFF.

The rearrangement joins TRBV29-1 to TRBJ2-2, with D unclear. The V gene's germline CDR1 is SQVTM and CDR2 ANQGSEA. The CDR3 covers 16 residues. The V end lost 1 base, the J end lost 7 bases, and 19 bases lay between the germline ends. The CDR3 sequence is CSVEGADGQEVGELFF. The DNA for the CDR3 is TGCAGCGTTGAAGGAGCAGATGGTCAAGAAGTCGGGGAGCTGTTTTTT.

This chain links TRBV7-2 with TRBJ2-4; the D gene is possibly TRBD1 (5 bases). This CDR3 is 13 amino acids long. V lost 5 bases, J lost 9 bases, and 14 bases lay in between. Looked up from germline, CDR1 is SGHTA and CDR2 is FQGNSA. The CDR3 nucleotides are TGTGCCAGCAGCCCAACAGGCCCGGGCATTCAGTACTTC. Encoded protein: CASSPTGPGIQYF. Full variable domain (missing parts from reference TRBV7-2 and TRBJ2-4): GAGVSQSPSNKVTEKGKDVELRCDPISGHTALYWYRQSLGQGLEFLIYFQGNSAPDKSGLPSDRFSAERTGGSVSTLTIQRTQQEDSAVYLCASSPTGPGIQYFGAGTRLSVL.

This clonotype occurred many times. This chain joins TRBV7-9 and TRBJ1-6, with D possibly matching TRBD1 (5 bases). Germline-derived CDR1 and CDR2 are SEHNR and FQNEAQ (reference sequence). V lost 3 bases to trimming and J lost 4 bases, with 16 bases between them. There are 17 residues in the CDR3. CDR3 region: CASSLGEQKWYNSPLHF. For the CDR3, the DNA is TGTGCCAGCAGCTTGGGGGAGCAGAAATGGTATAATTCACCCCTCCACTTT.

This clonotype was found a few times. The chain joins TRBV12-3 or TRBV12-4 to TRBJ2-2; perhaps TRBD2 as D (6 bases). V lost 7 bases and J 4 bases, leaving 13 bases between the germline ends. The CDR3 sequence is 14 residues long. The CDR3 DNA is TGTGCCAGCACAGACCGGGGGAGCACCGGGGAGCTGTTTTTT. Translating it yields CASTDRGSTGELFF.

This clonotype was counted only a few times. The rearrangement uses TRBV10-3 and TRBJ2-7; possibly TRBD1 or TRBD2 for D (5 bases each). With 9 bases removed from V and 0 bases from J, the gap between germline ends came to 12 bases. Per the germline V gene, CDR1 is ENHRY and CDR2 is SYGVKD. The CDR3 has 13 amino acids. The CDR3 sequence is CAILRDASYEQYF. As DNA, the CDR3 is TGTGCCATATTACGGGACGCCTCCTACGAGCAGTACTTC.

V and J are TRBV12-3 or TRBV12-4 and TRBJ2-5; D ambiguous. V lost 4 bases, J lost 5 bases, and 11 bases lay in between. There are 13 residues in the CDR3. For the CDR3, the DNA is TGTGCCAGCAGTTCCGGACGGGTGGAGACCCAGTACTTC. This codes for CASSSGRVETQYF.